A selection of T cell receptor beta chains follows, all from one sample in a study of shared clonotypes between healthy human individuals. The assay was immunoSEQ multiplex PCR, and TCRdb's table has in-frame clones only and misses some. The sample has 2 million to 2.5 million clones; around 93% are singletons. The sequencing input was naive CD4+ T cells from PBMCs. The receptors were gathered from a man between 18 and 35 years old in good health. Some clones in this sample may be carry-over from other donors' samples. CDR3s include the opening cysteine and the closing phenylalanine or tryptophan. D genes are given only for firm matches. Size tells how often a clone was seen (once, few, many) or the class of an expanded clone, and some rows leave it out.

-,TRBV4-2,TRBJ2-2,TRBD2,CASSQALAGDTGELFF,TGTGCCAGCAGCCAAGCTCTAGCGGGAGACACCGGGGAGCTGTTTTTT
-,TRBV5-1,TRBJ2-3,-,CASSLGLAPSTDTQYF,TGCGCCAGCAGCTTGGGGCTAGCCCCGAGCACAGATACGCAGTATTTT
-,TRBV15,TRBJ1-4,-,CATSTPGRTQGEKLFF,TGTGCCACCAGCACCCCTGGACGGACCCAAGGAGAAAAACTGTTTTTT
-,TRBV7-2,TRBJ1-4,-,CASSPAGRGGTNEKLFF,TGTGCCAGCAGCCCAGCGGGCCGGGGAGGAACTAATGAAAAACTGTTTTTT
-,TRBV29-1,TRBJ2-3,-,CSVESGDTQYF,TGCAGCGTTGAATCGGGGGACACGCAGTATTTT
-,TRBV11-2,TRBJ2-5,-,CASSFTTGGETQYF,TGTGCCAGCAGCTTCACGACAGGTGGAGAGACCCAGTACTTC
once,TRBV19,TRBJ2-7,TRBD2,CASSVRLARTQEQYF,TGTGCCAGTTCTGTCCGACTAGCGCGAACGCAGGAGCAGTACTTC
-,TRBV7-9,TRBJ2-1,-,CASRSGLTHNEQFF,TGTGCCAGCAGATCGGGACTGACCCACAATGAGCAGTTCTTC
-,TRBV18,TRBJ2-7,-,CASSPVVGRTYEQYF,TGTGCCAGCTCACCTGTAGTGGGGAGGACCTACGAGCAGTACTTC
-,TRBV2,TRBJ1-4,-,CASSPGPRLFF,TGTGCCAGCAGTCCCGGGCCCAGGCTGTTTTTT
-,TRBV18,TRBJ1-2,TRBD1,CASSLGTVMTDGYTF,TGTGCCAGCTCACTTGGGACAGTTATGACCGATGGCTACACCTTC
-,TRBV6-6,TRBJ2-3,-,CASSRVTREDTQYF,TGTGCCAGCAGCCGAGTTACCAGGGAGGATACGCAGTATTTT
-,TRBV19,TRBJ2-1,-,CASSPGFGDEQFF,TGTGCCAGTAGTCCAGGGTTCGGCGATGAGCAGTTCTTC
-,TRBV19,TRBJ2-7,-,CASSRQLSSYEQYF,TGTGCCAGTAGTAGGCAGCTTAGCTCCTACGAGCAGTACTTC
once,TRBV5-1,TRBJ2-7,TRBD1,CASSWGQGSPEQYF,TGCGCCAGCAGCTGGGGACAGGGGTCACCCGAGCAGTACTTC
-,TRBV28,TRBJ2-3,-,CASSSRRDAQLDTQYF,TGTGCCAGCAGTTCACGGCGGGACGCCCAATTAGATACGCAGTATTTT
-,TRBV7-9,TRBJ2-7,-,CASSRWSYEQYF,TGTGCCAGCAGCCGCTGGAGCTACGAGCAGTACTTC
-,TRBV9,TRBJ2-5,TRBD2,CASSLSGTSGQETQYF,TGTGCCAGCAGCTTATCCGGGACTAGCGGCCAAGAGACCCAGTACTTC
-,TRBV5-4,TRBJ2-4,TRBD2,CASSLGGLEGIQYF,TGTGCCAGCAGCTTGGGGGGACTAGAGGGCATTCAGTACTTC
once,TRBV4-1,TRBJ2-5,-,CASSRPRSETQYF,TGCGCCAGCAGCCGCCCCCGCTCGGAGACCCAGTACTTC
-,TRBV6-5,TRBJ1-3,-,CASSLSSGNTIYF,TGTGCCAGCAGTCTGAGCTCTGGAAACACCATATATTTT
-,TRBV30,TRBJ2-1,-,CAWRIGGAGYNEQFF,TGTGCCTGGAGGATAGGCGGGGCGGGGTACAATGAGCAGTTCTTC
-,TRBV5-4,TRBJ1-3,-,CASYRDTGNTIYF,TGTGCCAGCTACCGGGACACTGGAAACACCATATATTTT
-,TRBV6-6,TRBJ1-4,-,CASSYSAEKLFF,TGTGCCAGCAGTTACTCTGCGGAAAAACTGTTTTTT
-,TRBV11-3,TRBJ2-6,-,CASSLRGDTAGANVLTF,TGTGCCAGCAGCTTGAGGGGGGATACGGCTGGGGCCAACGTCCTGACTTTC
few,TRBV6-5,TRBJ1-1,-,CASSYGTNTEAFF,TGTGCCAGCAGTTACGGCACGAACACTGAAGCTTTCTTT
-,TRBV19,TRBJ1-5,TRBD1,CASSISGTGVAQPQHF,TGTGCCAGTAGTATAAGCGGGACAGGGGTGGCTCAGCCCCAGCATTTT
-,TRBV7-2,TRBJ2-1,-,CASIPVGRSYNEQFF,TGTGCCAGCATCCCCGTGGGTAGGTCCTACAATGAGCAGTTCTTC
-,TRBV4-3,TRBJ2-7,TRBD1,CASSQRDRDYEQYF,TGCGCCAGCAGCCAGAGGGACAGAGACTACGAGCAGTACTTC
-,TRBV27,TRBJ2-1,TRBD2,CASRPGLAGGGGEQFF,TGTGCCAGCAGACCTGGACTAGCGGGAGGGGGGGGTGAGCAGTTCTTC
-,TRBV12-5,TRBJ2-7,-,CASGLVQGNEQYF,TGTGCTAGTGGTTTGGTACAGGGAAACGAGCAGTACTTC
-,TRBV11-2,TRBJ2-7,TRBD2,CASSTRTSGRAYEQYF,TGTGCCAGCAGCACCCGGACTAGCGGGAGGGCCTACGAGCAGTACTTC
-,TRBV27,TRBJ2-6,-,CASSFSLRAGANVLTF,TGTGCCAGCAGTTTTTCACTCAGGGCTGGGGCCAACGTCCTGACTTTC
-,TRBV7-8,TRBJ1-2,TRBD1,CASSWMGGTGDNYGYTF,TGTGCCAGCAGCTGGATGGGTGGGACAGGGGACAACTATGGCTACACCTTC
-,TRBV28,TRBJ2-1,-,CASSLSRNEQFF,TGTGCCAGCAGTTTATCGAGGAATGAGCAGTTCTTC
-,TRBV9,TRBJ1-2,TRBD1,CASSRTGTGYGYGYTF,TGTGCCAGCTCCCGAACCGGGACAGGGTATGGGTATGGCTACACCTTC
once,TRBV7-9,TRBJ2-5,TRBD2,CASSPPGLPGETQYF,TGTGCCAGCAGCCCACCGGGACTACCGGGGGAGACCCAGTACTTC
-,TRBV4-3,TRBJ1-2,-,CASSQDTNYGYTF,TGCGCCAGCAGCCAAGATACGAACTATGGCTACACCTTC
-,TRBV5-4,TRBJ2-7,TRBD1,CASSLGGGGQGNYEQYF,TGTGCCAGCAGCTTGGGTGGGGGAGGACAGGGAAACTACGAGCAGTACTTC
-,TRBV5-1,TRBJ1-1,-,CASSLEWVPNTEAFF,TGCGCCAGCAGCTTGGAGTGGGTACCGAACACTGAAGCTTTCTTT
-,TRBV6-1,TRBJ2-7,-,CASTPVGSGYEQYF,TGTGCCAGCACCCCCGTGGGATCCGGATACGAGCAGTACTTC
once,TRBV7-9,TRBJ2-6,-,CASSLGTSGANVLTF,TGTGCCAGCAGCTTAGGCACCTCTGGGGCCAACGTCCTGACTTTC
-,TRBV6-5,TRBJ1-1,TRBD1,CASKTGGGLEAFF,TGTGCCAGCAAAACAGGGGGTGGACTTGAAGCTTTCTTT
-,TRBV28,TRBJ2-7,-,CATTWGRGEQYF,TGTGCCACCACCTGGGGCCGGGGCGAGCAGTACTTC
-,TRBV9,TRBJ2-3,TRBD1,CASSPREGALDTQYF,TGTGCCAGCAGCCCTCGCGAGGGGGCCCTAGATACGCAGTATTTT
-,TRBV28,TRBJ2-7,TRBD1,CASKFAGGEEQYF,TGTGCCAGCAAGTTCGCAGGGGGCGAAGAGCAGTACTTC
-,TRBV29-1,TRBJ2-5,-,CSVGSGPETQYF,TGCAGCGTTGGTTCTGGCCCCGAGACCCAGTACTTC